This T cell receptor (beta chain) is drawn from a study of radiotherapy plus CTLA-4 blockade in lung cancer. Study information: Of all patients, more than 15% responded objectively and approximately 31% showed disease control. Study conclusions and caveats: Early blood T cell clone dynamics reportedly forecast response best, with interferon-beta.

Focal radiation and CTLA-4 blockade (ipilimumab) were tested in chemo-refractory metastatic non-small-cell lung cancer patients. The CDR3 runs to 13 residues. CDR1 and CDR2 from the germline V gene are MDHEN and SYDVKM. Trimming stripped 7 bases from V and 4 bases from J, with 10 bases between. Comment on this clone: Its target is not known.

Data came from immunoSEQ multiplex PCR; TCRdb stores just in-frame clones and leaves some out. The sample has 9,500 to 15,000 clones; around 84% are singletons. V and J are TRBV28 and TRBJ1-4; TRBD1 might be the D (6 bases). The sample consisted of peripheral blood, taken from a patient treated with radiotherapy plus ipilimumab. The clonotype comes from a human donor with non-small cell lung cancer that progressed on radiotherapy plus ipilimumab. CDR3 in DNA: TGTGCCAGCATGGACAGACGTAATGAAAAACTGTTTTTT. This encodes CASMDRRNEKLFF.